This T cell receptor (beta chain) came from a study of T cell changes during pregnancy in multiple sclerosis. Germline values: CDR1 LGHNA, CDR2 YNFKEQ. The CDR3 is 20 residues long. J lost 4 bases, V lost 3 bases, and 19 bases had no gene match. Libraries were prepared by immunoSEQ multiplex PCR; TCRdb keeps only in-frame clonotypes and omits some of them. Among around 50,000 clones, around 92% were seen once, and the ten largest hold approximately 0.6%. The gene calls are TRBV4-2 and TRBJ2-3; 10 nucleotides agree with TRBD2. This TCR was recovered from a female donor with multiple sclerosis, enrolled in a pregnancy study. This material consisted of CD4+ T cells from peripheral blood mononuclear cells, taken after pregnancy. CDR3 protein: CASSHPPGLTSGAIPDTQYF. The CDR3 nucleotides read TGTGCCAGCAGCCACCCTCCTGGCCTTACTAGCGGGGCGATACCAGATACGCAGTATTTT.